What follows describes a single T cell receptor (beta chain). Its specific antigen is unknown. No much larger clonotype is one base removed from it; base qualities were not supplied. Ficoll-Paque density gradient centrifugation was the method used to isolate PBMCs. The sample was run on an Illumina NovaSeq 6000. TCRalpha and TCRbeta cDNA libraries were constructed by 5'RACE with constant-segment primers, with sample barcodes and unique molecular identifiers being introduced. Trizol reagent was used to extract RNA from every sample. Amplification of the libraries took two PCR steps, and the second step added a second sample barcode plus Illumina TruSeq adapters. Libraries were sequenced on an Illumina NovaSeq with 2 x 150 bp paired-end reads. As for the authors' bioinformatics: Reads were demultiplexed and collapsed into UMI-guided consensus sequences with migec v1.2.7. Using mixcr v2.1.11, UMI consensuses were aligned to TRA and TRB V and J templates and then assembled into clonotypes. Expanded or contracted clonotypes were those called significant by both edgeR and NoisET, with noise models trained on biological replicates. edgeR calls used a false discovery rate-adjusted p below 0.01 and a log2 fold-change threshold of 1. As an exploratory analysis of dynamics, max-normalized trajectories of the 1000 most abundant clonotypes were examined by PCA with hierarchical clustering. Each responding clone was given a CD4 or CD8 phenotype based on the CD4+ and CD8+ repertoires, which had been sequenced separately. TCRdb trimmed public reads at Q25 via fastp, called clones via MiXCR and kept in-frame beta chains. CDR3 protein duplicates are merged, each entry listing the most common genes and DNA. The V and J calls reflect TCRdb's pipeline rather than the authors' work. Present in this sample are some 350,000 distinct CDR3 sequences, around 15% of which were seen just once. 20% to 25% of the sample rests with the top ten.

These data come from a study of T-cell memory formation after mild COVID-19 (dated by TCRdb to the early 2020s). At the level of the whole study: Most TCR sequence clusters were specific to one of the two donors. In two donors, T-cell clones that expanded and contracted after mild COVID-19 were followed by sequencing TCRalpha and TCRbeta repertoires longitudinally. Two young, previously healthy adult volunteers made up the cohort, one male and one female. The study at large found these results: From day 15 to 85, contracting clones showed balanced CD4/CD8 phenotypes, whereas a second wave of clones that expanded from day 15 to 37 leaned towards CD4+. Contracting CD4+ clones were found mainly in CM and EM memory subsets, while CD8+ clones were enriched in EMRA. Some responding clones were detected in pre-infection memory, suggesting pre-existing cross-reactive memory T cells joined the SARS-CoV-2 response. SARS-CoV-2 specificity was not confirmed for the second-wave clones peaking on day 37. The study covered only two mild cases, and larger cohorts including severe cases with pre-infection samples were considered necessary.

Relative to germline, V is 6 bases shorter and J is 8 bases shorter, with 20 bases between their ends. Taken from cysteine to phenylalanine, the CDR3 has 15 residues. Of the read, only the CDR3 DNA is kept; its 45 bases are in frame from base 1. The sample taken for sequencing was PBMCs or a T cell subset sorted from them (not recorded which). This clonotype originated in a man between 18 and 29 years old who had mild COVID-19 (a few samples of this study predate the infection). The sample titles of this study are shuffled in the database, so cell type and time point are left out; the donor was told from shared clones. The sequence joins TRBV12-3 or TRBV12-4 to TRBJ2-1; the D segment may tentatively be TRBD1 or TRBD2, each giving 6 matched bases. The nucleotide sequence reads as follows: TGTGCCAGCAGCCCCGAGAGGGGGGCCTGGGATGAGCAGTTCTTC. Its protein product is CASSPERGAWDEQFF.